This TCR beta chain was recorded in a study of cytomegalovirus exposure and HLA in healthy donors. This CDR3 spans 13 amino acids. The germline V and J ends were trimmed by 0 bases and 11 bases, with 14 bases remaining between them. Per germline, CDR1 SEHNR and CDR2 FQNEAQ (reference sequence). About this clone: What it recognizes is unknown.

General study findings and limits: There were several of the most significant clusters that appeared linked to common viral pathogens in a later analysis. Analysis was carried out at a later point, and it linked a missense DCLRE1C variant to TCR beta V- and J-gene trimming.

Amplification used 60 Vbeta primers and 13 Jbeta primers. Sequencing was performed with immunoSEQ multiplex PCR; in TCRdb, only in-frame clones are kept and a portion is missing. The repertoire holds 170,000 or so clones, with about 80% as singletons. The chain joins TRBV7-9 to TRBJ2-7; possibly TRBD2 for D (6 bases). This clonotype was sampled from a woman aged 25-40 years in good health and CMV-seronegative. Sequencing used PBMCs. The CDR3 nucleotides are TGTGCCAGCAGCTTAGCTGGGACTCCCCAGGAGTACTTC. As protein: CASSLAGTPQEYF.